This T cell receptor beta chain is from a study of T cell responses to AZD1222 COVID-19 vaccine. Study observations and caveats: Nearly half of the spike-specific TCRs reportedly recognize variant regions that carry no mutations. Most donors were white British, females outnumbered males, and clonal diversity was possibly underestimated.

Pooling covered second doses at about 4 or about 12 weeks. TCRdb's table, derived via immunoSEQ multiplex PCR, lists solely in-frame clones and lacks some. Among 100,000 or so clones listed, approximately 86% were seen once. With regard to this clone: The target antigen is unknown.

Trimming at V came to 4 bases and at J to 3 bases, leaving 4 bases not matched to a gene. The CDR3 is 16 residues long. Per germline, CDR1 SGHRS and CDR2 YFSETQ. The receptor was derived from an adult who received the AZD1222 COVID-19 vaccine. The chain employs TRBV5-1 and TRBJ2-7, with 16 bases fitting TRBD2. The sequencing here drew on peripheral blood, taken 28 days after the second AZD1222 dose. The CDR3 reads CASSRGTSGRVYEQYF. The CDR3 nucleotides are TGCGCCAGCAGCCGGGGGACTAGCGGGAGGGTCTACGAGCAGTACTTC.